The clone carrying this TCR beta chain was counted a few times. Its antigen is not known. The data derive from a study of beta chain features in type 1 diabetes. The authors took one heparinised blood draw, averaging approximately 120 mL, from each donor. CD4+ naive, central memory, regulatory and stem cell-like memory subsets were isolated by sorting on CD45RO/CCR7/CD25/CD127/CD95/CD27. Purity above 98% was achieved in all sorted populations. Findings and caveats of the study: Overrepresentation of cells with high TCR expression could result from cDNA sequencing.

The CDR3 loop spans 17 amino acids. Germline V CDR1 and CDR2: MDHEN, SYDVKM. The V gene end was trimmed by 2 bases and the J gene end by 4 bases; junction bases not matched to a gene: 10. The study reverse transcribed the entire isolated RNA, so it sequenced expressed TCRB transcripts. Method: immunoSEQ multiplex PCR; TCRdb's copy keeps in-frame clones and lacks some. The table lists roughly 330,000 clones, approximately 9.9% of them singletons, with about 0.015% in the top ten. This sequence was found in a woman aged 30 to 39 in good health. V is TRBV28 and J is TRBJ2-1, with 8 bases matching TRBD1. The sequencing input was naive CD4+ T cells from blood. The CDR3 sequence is CASSLGGAGGAYNEQFF. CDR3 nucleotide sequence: TGTGCCAGCAGTTTAGGCGGGGCAGGGGGCGCTTACAATGAGCAGTTCTTC.